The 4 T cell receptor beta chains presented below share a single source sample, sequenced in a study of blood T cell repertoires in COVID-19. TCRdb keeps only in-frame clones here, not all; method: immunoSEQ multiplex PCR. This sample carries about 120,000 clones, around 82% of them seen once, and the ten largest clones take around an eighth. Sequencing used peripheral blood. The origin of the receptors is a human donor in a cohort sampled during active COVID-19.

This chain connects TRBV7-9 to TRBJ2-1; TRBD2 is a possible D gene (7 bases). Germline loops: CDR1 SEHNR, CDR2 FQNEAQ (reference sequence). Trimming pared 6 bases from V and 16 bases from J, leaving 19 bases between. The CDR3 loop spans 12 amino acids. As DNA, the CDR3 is TGTGCCAGCAGATATACGGGGGGCCCGTGTTTCTTC. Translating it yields CASRYTGGPCFF.

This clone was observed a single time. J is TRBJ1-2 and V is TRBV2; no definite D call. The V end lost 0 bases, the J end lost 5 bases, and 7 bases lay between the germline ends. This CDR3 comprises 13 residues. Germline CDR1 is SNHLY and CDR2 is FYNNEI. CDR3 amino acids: CASSEAEIYGYTF. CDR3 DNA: TGTGCCAGCAGTGAAGCGGAGATATATGGCTACACCTTC.

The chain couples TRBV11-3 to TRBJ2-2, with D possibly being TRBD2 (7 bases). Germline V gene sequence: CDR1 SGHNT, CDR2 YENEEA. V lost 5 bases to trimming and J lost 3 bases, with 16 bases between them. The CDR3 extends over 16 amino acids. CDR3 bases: TGTGCCAGCAGCAAGGGGGGGGCCGCCGACACCGGGGAGCTGTTTTTT. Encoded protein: CASSKGGAADTGELFF.

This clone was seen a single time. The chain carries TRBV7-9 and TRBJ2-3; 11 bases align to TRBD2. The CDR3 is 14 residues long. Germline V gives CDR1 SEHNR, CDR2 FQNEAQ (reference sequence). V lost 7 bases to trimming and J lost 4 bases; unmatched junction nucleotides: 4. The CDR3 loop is CASTLSGGADTQYF. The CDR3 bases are TGTGCCAGCACCCTTAGCGGGGGGGCAGATACGCAGTATTTT.